These T cell receptor beta chains were read from a single sample in a study of CD8+CD57+ T cells in acquired aplastic anemia. TCRdb re-analysed the reads in MiXCR, keeping a single row per CDR3 protein. Of about 130,000 distinct CDR3 sequences listed, 48% are singletons. The sequencing sample was made of sorted CD4+, CD8+, or CD8+CD57+ T cells (not recorded which) from PBMCs. These receptors were collected from a human donor in good health, serving as a control. CDR3s include the opening cysteine and the closing phenylalanine or tryptophan. Each record gives: D gene, V gene, J gene, clone size, CDR3 DNA, CDR3 protein. A D gene is named only where the DNA matches it firmly. Clone size appears in some rows only: once, few, many, or a class for an expanded clone.

D gene: .; V gene: TRBV7-9; J gene: TRBJ2-7; clone size: .; CDR3 DNA: TGTGCCAGCAGCTTATTCCCATACGAGCAGTACTTC; CDR3 protein: CASSLFPYEQYF
D gene: .; V gene: TRBV7-3; J gene: TRBJ1-6; clone size: .; CDR3 DNA: TGTGCCAGCAGGGGTCCCTATAATTCACCCCTCCACTTT; CDR3 protein: CASRGPYNSPLHF
D gene: TRBD2; V gene: TRBV24-1; J gene: TRBJ2-3; clone size: .; CDR3 DNA: TGTGCCACGTCACCGGGGACTAGCGGGGTGCAGTATTTT; CDR3 protein: CATSPGTSGVQYF
D gene: .; V gene: TRBV7-3; J gene: TRBJ1-1; clone size: many; CDR3 DNA: TGTGCCAGCAGCTTAACGACAGGTTCGAACACTGAAGCTTTCTTT; CDR3 protein: CASSLTTGSNTEAFF
D gene: .; V gene: TRBV19; J gene: TRBJ1-2; clone size: .; CDR3 DNA: TGTGCCAGCACGTGGGGGGAGGGCTATGGCTACACCTTC; CDR3 protein: CASTWGEGYGYTF
D gene: .; V gene: TRBV19; J gene: TRBJ1-1; clone size: .; CDR3 DNA: TGTGCCACTACCCAGCGTGTGGACACTGAAGCTTTCTTT; CDR3 protein: CATTQRVDTEAFF
D gene: .; V gene: TRBV18; J gene: TRBJ2-5; clone size: many; CDR3 DNA: TGTGCCAGCTCATTCCAAGAGACCCAGTACTTC; CDR3 protein: CASSFQETQYF
D gene: .; V gene: TRBV4-2; J gene: TRBJ2-4; clone size: many; CDR3 DNA: TGTGCCAGCAGCCAAGAACGGAGGGGGCTAGCCAAAAACATTCAGTACTTC; CDR3 protein: CASSQERRGLAKNIQYF
D gene: .; V gene: TRBV4-3; J gene: TRBJ1-2; clone size: many; CDR3 DNA: TGCGCCAGCAGCCAAGAAACAGCCAGAGACTATGGCTACACCTTC; CDR3 protein: CASSQETARDYGYTF
D gene: .; V gene: TRBV6-4; J gene: TRBJ2-4; clone size: many; CDR3 DNA: TGTGCCAGCATACCACTTATCGCCATCAACATTCAGTACTTC; CDR3 protein: CASIPLIAINIQYF
D gene: .; V gene: TRBV29-1; J gene: TRBJ1-2; clone size: medium-sized; CDR3 DNA: TGCAGCGTTGAATTAGTCAGAAACTATGGCTACACCTTC; CDR3 protein: CSVELVRNYGYTF
D gene: .; V gene: TRBV29-1; J gene: TRBJ1-2; clone size: .; CDR3 DNA: TGCAGCGTTGAACTCAGAAACTATGGCTACACCTTC; CDR3 protein: CSVELRNYGYTF
D gene: .; V gene: TRBV24-1; J gene: TRBJ2-1; clone size: .; CDR3 DNA: TGTGCCACCAGTGACCCAGGGACCACATCCTACAATGAGCAGTTCTTC; CDR3 protein: CATSDPGTTSYNEQFF
D gene: TRBD1; V gene: TRBV25-1; J gene: TRBJ2-7; clone size: .; CDR3 DNA: TGTGCCAGCAGTCCCACAGGGGGCTACGAGCAGTACTTC; CDR3 protein: CASSPTGGYEQYF
D gene: TRBD1; V gene: TRBV10-3; J gene: TRBJ2-7; clone size: once; CDR3 DNA: TGTGCCATCAGTTACTCGGGGACAGGCTACGAGCAGTACTTC; CDR3 protein: CAISYSGTGYEQYF
D gene: .; V gene: TRBV19; J gene: TRBJ1-1; clone size: many; CDR3 DNA: TGTGCCAGTATTGAGCGGACGGGATACACTGAAGCTTTCTTT; CDR3 protein: CASIERTGYTEAFF
D gene: TRBD1; V gene: TRBV5-4; J gene: TRBJ1-5; clone size: .; CDR3 DNA: TGTGCCAGCAGCTTGGGGACAGGGTATGGTAATCAGCCCCAGCATTTT; CDR3 protein: CASSLGTGYGNQPQHF
D gene: .; V gene: TRBV6-1; J gene: TRBJ1-2; clone size: few; CDR3 DNA: TGTGCCAGCAGTCCGACAGGCCCCTATGGCTACACCTTC; CDR3 protein: CASSPTGPYGYTF
D gene: TRBD1; V gene: TRBV29-1; J gene: TRBJ2-7; clone size: medium-sized; CDR3 DNA: TGCAGCGCCGAAAACAGGGGTGAAGGGGACGAGCAGTACTTC; CDR3 protein: CSAENRGEGDEQYF
D gene: TRBD1; V gene: TRBV20-1; J gene: TRBJ1-4; clone size: many; CDR3 DNA: TGCAGTGCTAGAGATGGACAGGGGGATGAAAAACTGTTTTTT; CDR3 protein: CSARDGQGDEKLFF
D gene: TRBD1; V gene: TRBV9; J gene: TRBJ2-1; clone size: many; CDR3 DNA: TGTGCCAGCACAGGGGGCGCATGGACGGGGAATGAGCAGTTCTTC; CDR3 protein: CASTGGAWTGNEQFF
D gene: TRBD2; V gene: TRBV11-2; J gene: TRBJ2-3; clone size: .; CDR3 DNA: TGTGCCAGCAGCTTAGTTTCTCTAGCGGGGGGCACAGATACGCAGTATTTT; CDR3 protein: CASSLVSLAGGTDTQYF
D gene: TRBD2; V gene: TRBV9; J gene: TRBJ2-3; clone size: many; CDR3 DNA: TGTGCCAGCAGCGCCGGGACTAGCGGGGTTAGGGGCACAGATACGCAGTATTTT; CDR3 protein: CASSAGTSGVRGTDTQYF
D gene: .; V gene: TRBV3-1; J gene: TRBJ1-2; clone size: .; CDR3 DNA: TGTGCCAGCAGCCAAGGGGGGACACTAACTAACTATGGCTACACCTTC; CDR3 protein: CASSQGGTLTNYGYTF
D gene: .; V gene: TRBV12-3/TRBV12-4; J gene: TRBJ2-3; clone size: .; CDR3 DNA: TGTGCCAGCAGACCCCGCGACAGGCCAGATACGCAGTATTTT; CDR3 protein: CASRPRDRPDTQYF
D gene: TRBD1; V gene: TRBV20-1; J gene: TRBJ1-5; clone size: .; CDR3 DNA: TGCAGTGCTACCTTTGGACAGGGCCCATCTTGGCCCCAGCATTTT; CDR3 protein: CSATFGQGPSWPQHF
D gene: .; V gene: TRBV18; J gene: TRBJ1-5; clone size: many; CDR3 DNA: TGTGCCAGCTCACCCTTATCTGATCAGCCCCAGCATTTT; CDR3 protein: CASSPLSDQPQHF
D gene: .; V gene: TRBV7-9; J gene: TRBJ2-2; clone size: many; CDR3 DNA: TGTGCCAGCCCCCGGTCGGGGCCCAACACCGGGGAGCTGTTTTTT; CDR3 protein: CASPRSGPNTGELFF
D gene: .; V gene: TRBV15; J gene: TRBJ1-1; clone size: .; CDR3 DNA: TGTGCCACCAGCAGAGAAGATGCCGGACTCGGTGGTGCTTTCTTT; CDR3 protein: CATSREDAGLGGAFF
D gene: TRBD2; V gene: TRBV10-3; J gene: TRBJ2-7; clone size: .; CDR3 DNA: TGTGCCATCAGTTGGAGCGGGGGGGATTCTTACGAGCAGTACTTC; CDR3 protein: CAISWSGGDSYEQYF
D gene: .; V gene: TRBV5-6; J gene: TRBJ2-1; clone size: many; CDR3 DNA: TGTGCCAGCAGCTTAAGCTACGGACTATACAATGAGCAGTTCTTC; CDR3 protein: CASSLSYGLYNEQFF
D gene: TRBD1; V gene: TRBV11-2; J gene: TRBJ1-2; clone size: many; CDR3 DNA: TGTGCCAGCAGCTCCAACCAAGGACAGGGCTTTATAGGTCGTGGCTACACCTTC; CDR3 protein: CASSSNQGQGFIGRGYTF
D gene: TRBD1; V gene: TRBV12-3/TRBV12-4; J gene: TRBJ1-5; clone size: .; CDR3 DNA: TGTGCCAGCAGGTCCACGGGACAGGCTTCAGGGCCCCAGCATTTT; CDR3 protein: CASRSTGQASGPQHF
D gene: .; V gene: TRBV12-3/TRBV12-4; J gene: TRBJ1-1; clone size: many; CDR3 DNA: TGTGCCAGCAGTATAGCAGGGTTACCCACTGAAGCTTTCTTT; CDR3 protein: CASSIAGLPTEAFF
D gene: .; V gene: TRBV2; J gene: TRBJ1-3; clone size: few; CDR3 DNA: TGTGCCAGCAGTCTGACCAACACGGGACTCCTATATTTT; CDR3 protein: CASSLTNTGLLYF
D gene: .; V gene: TRBV6-2/TRBV6-3; J gene: TRBJ1-2; clone size: many; CDR3 DNA: TGTGCCAGCCGGACGAGGGAGAACTATGGCTACACCTTC; CDR3 protein: CASRTRENYGYTF
D gene: .; V gene: TRBV11-2; J gene: TRBJ2-3; clone size: .; CDR3 DNA: TGTGCCAGCAGCTTCCGGGACTCGAACACAGATACGCAGTATTTT; CDR3 protein: CASSFRDSNTDTQYF
D gene: .; V gene: TRBV12-3/TRBV12-4; J gene: TRBJ2-3; clone size: many; CDR3 DNA: TGTGCCAGCAGCAGCACAGATACGCAGTATTTT; CDR3 protein: CASSSTDTQYF
D gene: .; V gene: TRBV6-1; J gene: TRBJ2-5; clone size: many; CDR3 DNA: TGTGCCAGCTACCCAGGCGGGGCTAGGGACGGGGGGACCCAGTACTTC; CDR3 protein: CASYPGGARDGGTQYF
D gene: .; V gene: TRBV19; J gene: TRBJ2-7; clone size: many; CDR3 DNA: TGTGCCAGTAGTATAGCAGGCTACGAGCAGTACTTC; CDR3 protein: CASSIAGYEQYF
D gene: TRBD2; V gene: TRBV7-2; J gene: TRBJ2-1; clone size: few; CDR3 DNA: TGTGCCAGCAGTTACTCCAGTCTCGCGGGGGGCGTTTACAATGAGCAGTTCTTC; CDR3 protein: CASSYSSLAGGVYNEQFF
D gene: .; V gene: TRBV19; J gene: TRBJ2-7; clone size: .; CDR3 DNA: TGTGCCAGTAGTATCGTAGGGGCCGAGCAGTACTTC; CDR3 protein: CASSIVGAEQYF
D gene: TRBD1; V gene: TRBV10-3; J gene: TRBJ1-2; clone size: .; CDR3 DNA: TGTGCCAGCAGTGAAGGGACAGCCACTAACTATGGCTACACCTTC; CDR3 protein: CASSEGTATNYGYTF
D gene: TRBD1; V gene: TRBV2; J gene: TRBJ1-4; clone size: many; CDR3 DNA: TGTGCCATCAGAAAGGGACAGGGGTATGAAAAACTGTTTTTT; CDR3 protein: CAIRKGQGYEKLFF
D gene: .; V gene: TRBV7-3; J gene: TRBJ2-1; clone size: .; CDR3 DNA: TGTGCCAGCAGCTTAACAGGACCGGCGGATGAGCAGTTCTTC; CDR3 protein: CASSLTGPADEQFF